A selection of T cell receptor beta chains follows, all from one sample in a study of identical twins. TCRdb reprocessed the 5' RACE reads via MiXCR and lists one record per CDR3 protein. The table lists a few hundred thousand distinct CDR3 sequences, over 8.5% of them singletons. A further study also used this sample, focusing on yellow fever vaccine responses in identical twins.

Sequenced sample: PBMCs. These receptors all come from a woman aged 18-30 years in good health. CDR3s include the opening cysteine and the closing phenylalanine or tryptophan. The order of the fields is clone size, D gene, J gene, V gene, CDR3 protein, CDR3 DNA. A D gene is named only where the DNA matches it firmly. Size is stated for part of the rows, as once, few or many counts, or as a class when the clone is expanded.

few NA TRBJ2-7 TRBV6-1 CASSEGPDSYEQYF TGTGCCAGCAGTGAAGGACCGGACTCCTACGAGCAGTACTTC
many NA TRBJ2-7 TRBV5-6 CASSFLPGTEQYF TGTGCCAGCAGTTTCCTTCCGGGGACCGAGCAGTACTTC
few TRBD1 TRBJ1-2 TRBV11-2 CASSAQGANYYGYTF TGTGCCAGCAGCGCACAGGGGGCGAACTACTATGGCTACACCTTC
few NA TRBJ2-1 TRBV5-1 CASSSDSGTGYNEQFF TGCGCCAGCAGCTCGGATTCTGGGACGGGATACAATGAGCAGTTCTTC
few TRBD1 TRBJ2-7 TRBV20-1 CSARDREYEQYF TGCAGTGCTAGGGACAGGGAATACGAGCAGTACTTC
many NA TRBJ2-3 TRBV29-1 CSVEGFTDTQYF TGCAGCGTTGAAGGGTTTACAGATACGCAGTATTTT
few NA TRBJ2-5 TRBV14 CASSQIRTPAGETQYF TGTGCCAGCAGCCAAATAAGGACGCCCGCTGGGGAGACCCAGTACTTC
many NA TRBJ2-1 TRBV28 CASSLVGQRVNNEQFF TGTGCCAGCAGTTTAGTGGGACAGCGGGTAAACAATGAGCAGTTCTTC
many NA TRBJ2-5 TRBV29-1 CSVVRVEVWETQYF TGCAGCGTTGTAAGGGTAGAGGTCTGGGAGACCCAGTACTTC
few NA TRBJ2-7 TRBV29-1 CSVNLRGNYEQYF TGCAGCGTTAACCTCAGGGGTAACTACGAGCAGTACTTC
many TRBD2 TRBJ2-3 TRBV11-2 CASSSGLAGITDTQYF TGTGCCAGCAGCTCGGGACTAGCGGGAATCACAGATACGCAGTATTTT
many NA TRBJ2-4 TRBV7-9 CASSEGKNIQYF TGTGCCAGCAGTGAGGGTAAAAACATTCAGTACTTC
NA TRBD2 TRBJ2-7 TRBV7-9 CASSLSNREAYEQYF TGTGCCAGCAGCTTATCTAATCGGGAGGCCTACGAGCAGTACTTC
few NA TRBJ2-3 TRBV6-2/TRBV6-3 CASSYGWTTDTQYF TGTGCCAGCAGTTACGGGTGGACCACAGATACGCAGTATTTT
many NA TRBJ2-3 TRBV20-1 CSASLGGLTDTQYF TGCAGTGCTAGTCTAGGGGGGTTAACAGATACGCAGTATTTT
many NA TRBJ1-1 TRBV12-3/TRBV12-4 CASSFLLSGWAEAFF TGTGCCAGCAGTTTCCTTCTGTCAGGATGGGCCGAAGCTTTCTTT
NA NA TRBJ2-3 TRBV7-9 CASSFSPLKDTQYF TGTGCCAGCAGCTTTTCACCCCTCAAAGATACGCAGTATTTT
many NA TRBJ2-7 TRBV15 CATSRDLQIPGVLANEQYF TGTGCCACCAGCAGAGATCTACAGATCCCGGGGGTACTTGCGAACGAGCAGTACTTC
NA TRBD2 TRBJ2-1 TRBV30 CAWLAGGLYNEQFF TGTGCCTGGTTGGCGGGGGGGCTCTACAATGAGCAGTTCTTC
many TRBD2 TRBJ2-1 TRBV4-3 CASSQDGSGTRGNEQFF TGCGCCAGCAGCCAAGATGGTAGCGGGACCAGAGGTAATGAGCAGTTCTTC
few NA TRBJ1-1 TRBV19 CASSMLLLGNTEAFF TGTGCCAGTAGTATGCTCCTTCTCGGGAACACTGAAGCTTTCTTT
many NA TRBJ1-1 TRBV5-1 CASSQRMNTEAFF TGCGCCAGCAGTCAAAGGATGAACACTGAAGCTTTCTTT
few NA TRBJ1-1 TRBV10-3 CATTGSNTEAFF TGTGCCACCACAGGATCGAACACTGAAGCTTTCTTT
many NA TRBJ2-7 TRBV20-1 CSARVPGSYEQYF TGCAGTGCTAGAGTTCCGGGAAGCTACGAGCAGTACTTC
many NA TRBJ2-3 TRBV5-1 CASSLGRGGTDTQYF TGCGCCAGCAGCTTGGGGCGGGGAGGCACAGATACGCAGTATTTT
NA NA TRBJ2-6 TRBV7-8 CASSAGKVWSGANVLTF TGTGCCAGCAGCGCCGGGAAGGTCTGGTCTGGGGCCAACGTCCTGACTTTC
once NA TRBJ2-7 TRBV26 CASREHRRLAGGGHYEQYF TGTGCCAGCCGCGAACATCGTCGGTTAGCGGGAGGCGGTCACTACGAGCAGTACTTC
NA NA TRBJ2-7 TRBV20-1 CSARGAQIYEQYF TGCAGTGCCAGGGGGGCGCAAATCTACGAGCAGTACTTC
NA NA TRBJ2-2 TRBV3-1 CASSQAWQGSIGELFF TGTGCCAGCAGCCAAGCATGGCAGGGGTCCATCGGGGAGCTGTTTTTT
many NA TRBJ1-2 TRBV29-1 CSAMKLNYGYTF TGCAGCGCCATGAAACTGAACTATGGCTACACCTTC
many NA TRBJ2-1 TRBV7-2 CASSLQTEQFF TGTGCCAGCAGCCTGCAAACCGAGCAGTTCTTC
NA NA TRBJ2-1 TRBV6-5 CASSYSSRSNEQFF TGTGCCAGCAGTTACTCCTCCAGGTCCAATGAGCAGTTCTTC
many NA TRBJ1-5 TRBV6-2/TRBV6-3 CASSYVGPGDSNQPQHF TGTGCCAGCAGTTACGTTGGTCCGGGGGATAGCAATCAGCCCCAGCATTTT
few TRBD2 TRBJ2-5 TRBV20-1 CSARGGGAMYQETQYF TGCAGTGCTAGAGGCGGGGGGGCAATGTACCAAGAGACCCAGTACTTC
NA NA TRBJ2-3 TRBV4-3 CGSSQDGADTQYF TGCGGCAGCAGCCAAGATGGTGCAGATACGCAGTATTTT
NA NA TRBJ2-1 TRBV20-1 CSASPSGLGEQFF TGCAGTGCTAGTCCAAGCGGGTTAGGTGAGCAGTTCTTC
many NA TRBJ2-7 TRBV29-1 CSVEGRVAGSRYF TGCAGCGTTGAGGGACGGGTGGCCGGGTCAAGGTACTTC
NA TRBD2 TRBJ2-3 TRBV2 CASRLAGPDTQYF TGTGCCAGCCGACTAGCTGGGCCAGATACGCAGTATTTT
few TRBD2 TRBJ2-1 TRBV29-1 CSVKGLAPSSYNEQFF TGCAGCGTCAAAGGACTAGCCCCGAGCTCCTACAATGAGCAGTTCTTC
many NA TRBJ2-3 TRBV5-4 CASSLKTSGARAGTQYF TGTGCCAGCAGCTTGAAAACGAGCGGTGCACGGGCGGGTACGCAGTATTTT
NA NA TRBJ2-1 TRBV10-1 CASSVVREFNEQFF TGCGCCAGCAGTGTGGTCAGGGAATTCAATGAGCAGTTCTTC
few NA TRBJ2-3 TRBV2 CASCTRTGTDTQYF TGTGCCAGTTGTACGAGGACGGGCACAGATACGCAGTATTTT
NA TRBD2 TRBJ2-3 TRBV20-1 CSAAGGGGFTDTQYF TGCAGTGCTGCCGGGGGGGGCGGGTTCACAGATACGCAGTATTTT
few NA TRBJ2-7 TRBV5-5 CASSNGPLSEQYF TGTGCCAGCAGCAACGGGCCTTTGAGTGAGCAGTACTTC
few NA TRBJ2-7 TRBV20-1 CSARDQVAATPYEQYF TGCAGTGCTAGAGATCAGGTAGCGGCCACCCCCTACGAGCAGTACTTC
NA NA TRBJ2-1 TRBV11-1 CASCPNGVVGNEQFF TGTGCCAGCTGCCCCAACGGGGTCGTGGGCAATGAGCAGTTCTTC
many TRBD2 TRBJ2-1 TRBV11-1 CASSFGTRTYNEQFF TGTGCCAGCAGCTTCGGGACTAGAACGTACAATGAGCAGTTCTTC
NA NA TRBJ2-7 TRBV19 CASSIDRGAEYEQYF TGTGCCAGTAGTATAGATCGAGGGGCAGAATACGAGCAGTACTTC
many NA TRBJ2-1 TRBV30 CAWRGVSWEQFF TGTGCCTGGAGGGGAGTGTCTTGGGAGCAGTTCTTC
few TRBD1 TRBJ2-1 TRBV28 CASSYPDRGRDEQFF TGTGCCAGCAGCTACCCGGACAGGGGGCGCGATGAGCAGTTCTTC
many NA TRBJ2-3 TRBV6-2/TRBV6-3 CASSYTGSNTDTQYF TGTGCCAGCAGTTACACAGGGTCCAACACAGATACGCAGTATTTT
NA NA TRBJ2-2 TRBV11-2 CASSQFSGSGELFF TGTGCCAGCAGCCAATTTAGCGGATCCGGGGAGCTGTTTTTT
NA NA TRBJ1-5 TRBV12-3/TRBV12-4 CASSPYGPVNQPQHF TGTGCCAGCAGTCCCTACGGGCCAGTCAATCAGCCCCAGCATTTT
many NA TRBJ2-3 TRBV9 CASSGGGQNTDTQYF TGTGCCAGCAGCGGAGGAGGACAGAACACAGATACGCAGTATTTT
few TRBD2 TRBJ2-7 TRBV12-3/TRBV12-4 CASSLVGWGLAGRSSYEQYF TGTGCCAGCAGTTTAGTAGGCTGGGGGCTAGCGGGCCGGAGCTCCTACGAGCAGTACTTC
NA NA TRBJ2-7 TRBV28 CASSQGDRPSYEQYF TGTGCCAGCAGCCAAGGGGACCGGCCAAGCTACGAGCAGTACTTC
many NA TRBJ2-3 TRBV7-2 CASSLYGGISTDTQYF TGTGCCAGCAGCTTATACGGCGGGATTAGCACAGATACGCAGTATTTT